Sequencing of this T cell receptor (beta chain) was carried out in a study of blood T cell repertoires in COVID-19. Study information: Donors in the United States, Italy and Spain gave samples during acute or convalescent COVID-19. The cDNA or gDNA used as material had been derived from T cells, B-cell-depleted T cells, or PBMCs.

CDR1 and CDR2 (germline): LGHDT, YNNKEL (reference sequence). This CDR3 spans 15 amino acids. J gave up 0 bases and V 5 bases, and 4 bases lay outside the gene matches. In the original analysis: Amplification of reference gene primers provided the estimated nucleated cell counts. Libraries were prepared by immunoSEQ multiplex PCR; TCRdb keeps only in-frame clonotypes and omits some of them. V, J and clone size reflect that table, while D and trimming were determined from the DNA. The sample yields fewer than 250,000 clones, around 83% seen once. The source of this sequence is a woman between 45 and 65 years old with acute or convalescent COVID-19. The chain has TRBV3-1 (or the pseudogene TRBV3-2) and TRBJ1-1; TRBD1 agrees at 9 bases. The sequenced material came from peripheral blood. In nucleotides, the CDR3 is TGTGCCAGCAGCTTCGGACAGGGGTTGAACACTGAAGCTTTCTTT. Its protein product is CASSFGQGLNTEAFF.